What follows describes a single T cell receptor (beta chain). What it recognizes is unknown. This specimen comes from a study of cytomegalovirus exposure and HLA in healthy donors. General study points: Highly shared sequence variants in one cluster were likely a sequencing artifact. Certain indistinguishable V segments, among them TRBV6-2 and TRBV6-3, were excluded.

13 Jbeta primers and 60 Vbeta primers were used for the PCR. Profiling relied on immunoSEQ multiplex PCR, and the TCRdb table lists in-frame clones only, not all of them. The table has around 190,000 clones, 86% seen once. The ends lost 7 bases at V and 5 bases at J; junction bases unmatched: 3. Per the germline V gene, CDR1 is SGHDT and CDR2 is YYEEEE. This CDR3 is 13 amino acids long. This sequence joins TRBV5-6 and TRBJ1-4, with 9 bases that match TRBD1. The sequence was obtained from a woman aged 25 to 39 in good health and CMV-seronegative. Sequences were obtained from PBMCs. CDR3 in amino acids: CASSGTGNEKLFF. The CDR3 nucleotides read TGTGCCAGCTCCGGGACAGGGAATGAAAAACTGTTTTTT.